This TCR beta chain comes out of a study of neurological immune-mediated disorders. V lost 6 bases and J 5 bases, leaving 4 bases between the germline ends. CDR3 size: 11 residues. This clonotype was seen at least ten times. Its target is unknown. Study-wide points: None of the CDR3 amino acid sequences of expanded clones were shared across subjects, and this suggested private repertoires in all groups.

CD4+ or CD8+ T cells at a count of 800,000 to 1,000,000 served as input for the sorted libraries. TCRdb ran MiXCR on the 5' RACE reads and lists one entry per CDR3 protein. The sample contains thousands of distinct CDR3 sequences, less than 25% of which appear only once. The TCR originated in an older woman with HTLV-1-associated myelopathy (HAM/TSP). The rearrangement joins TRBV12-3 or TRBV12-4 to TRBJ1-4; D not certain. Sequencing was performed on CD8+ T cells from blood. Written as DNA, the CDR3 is TGTGCCAGCAGCGCCAATGAAAAACTGTTTTTT. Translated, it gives CASSANEKLFF.